This TCR beta chain was obtained from a study of T cells in Graves' hyperthyroidism and ophthalmopathy. CDR3 length: 15 amino acids. CDR1 and CDR2 from the germline V gene are LNHNV and YYDKDF (reference sequence). Trimming took 4 bases from V and 4 from J, leaving 16 bases between them. This clonotype has at least ten counts. Researchers took RNA transcripts and amplified the TCR beta CDR3 regions from them. First-round RT-PCR targeting the TCR CDR3 was performed with the HTBI primer set. TCRdb passed the multiplex PCR reads through MiXCR, listing each CDR3 protein once. This table has a few hundred thousand distinct CDR3 sequences, about 18% appearing once.

The sequencing sample was made of blood. The receptor comes from a woman younger than 35 with Graves' hyperthyroidism. The chain couples TRBV15 to TRBJ2-5; a possible D gene is TRBD2 (6 bases). The CDR3 DNA sequence: TGTGCCACCAGCATGGGGGGAACCACAGGAGAGACCCAGTACTTC. Residues: CATSMGGTTGETQYF.